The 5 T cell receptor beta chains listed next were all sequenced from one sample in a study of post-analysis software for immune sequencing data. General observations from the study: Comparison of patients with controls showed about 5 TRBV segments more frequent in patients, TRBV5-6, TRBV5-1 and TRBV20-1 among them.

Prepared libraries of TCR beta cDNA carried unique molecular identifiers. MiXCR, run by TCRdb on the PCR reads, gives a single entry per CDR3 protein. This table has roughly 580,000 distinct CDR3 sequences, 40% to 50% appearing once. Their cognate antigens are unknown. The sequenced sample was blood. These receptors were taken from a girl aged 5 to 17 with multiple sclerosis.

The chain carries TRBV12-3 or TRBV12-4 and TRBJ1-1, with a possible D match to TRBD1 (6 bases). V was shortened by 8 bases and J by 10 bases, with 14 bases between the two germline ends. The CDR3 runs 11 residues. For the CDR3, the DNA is TGTGCCAGCGCCCTCGGGGGGCGAGCTTTCTTT. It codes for CASALGGRAFF.

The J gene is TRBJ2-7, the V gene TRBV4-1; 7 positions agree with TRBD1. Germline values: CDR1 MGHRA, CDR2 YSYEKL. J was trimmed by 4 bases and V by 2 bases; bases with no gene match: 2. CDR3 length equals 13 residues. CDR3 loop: CASSQSTGYEQYF. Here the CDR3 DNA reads TGCGCCAGCAGCCAATCGACAGGGTACGAGCAGTACTTC.

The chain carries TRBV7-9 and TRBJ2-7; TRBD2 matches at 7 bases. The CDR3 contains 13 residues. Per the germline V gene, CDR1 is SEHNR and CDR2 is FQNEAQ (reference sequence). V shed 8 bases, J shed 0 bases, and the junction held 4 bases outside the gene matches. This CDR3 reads CASGGRASYEQYF. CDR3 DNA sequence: TGTGCCAGCGGAGGGAGGGCCTCCTACGAGCAGTACTTC.

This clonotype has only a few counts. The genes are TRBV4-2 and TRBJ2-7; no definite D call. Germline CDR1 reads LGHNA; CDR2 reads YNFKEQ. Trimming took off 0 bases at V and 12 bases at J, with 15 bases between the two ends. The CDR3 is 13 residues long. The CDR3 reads CASSQERVGTSYF. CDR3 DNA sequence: TGTGCCAGCAGCCAAGAAAGAGTTGGAACATCGTACTTC.

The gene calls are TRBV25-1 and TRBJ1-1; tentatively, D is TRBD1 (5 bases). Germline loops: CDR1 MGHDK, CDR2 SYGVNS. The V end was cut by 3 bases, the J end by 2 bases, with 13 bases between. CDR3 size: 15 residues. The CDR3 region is CASSDPGTYNTEAFF. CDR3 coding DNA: TGTGCCAGCAGTGATCCAGGGACCTATAACACTGAAGCTTTCTTT.